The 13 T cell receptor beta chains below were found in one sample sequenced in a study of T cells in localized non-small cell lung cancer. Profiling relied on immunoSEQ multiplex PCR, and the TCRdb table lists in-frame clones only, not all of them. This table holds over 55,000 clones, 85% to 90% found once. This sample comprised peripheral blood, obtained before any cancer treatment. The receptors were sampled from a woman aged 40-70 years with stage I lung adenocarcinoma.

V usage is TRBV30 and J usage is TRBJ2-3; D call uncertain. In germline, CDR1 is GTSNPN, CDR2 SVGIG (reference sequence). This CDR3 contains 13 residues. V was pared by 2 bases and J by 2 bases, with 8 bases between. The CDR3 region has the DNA TGTGCCTGGAGTTACGGGCTCACAGATACGCAGTATTTT. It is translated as CAWSYGLTDTQYF.

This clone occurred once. For the CDR3, the DNA is TGTGCCAGCAGCTTAGGATCGGGAAACACCATATATTTT. This encodes CASSLGSGNTIYF. V usage is TRBV11-2 and J usage is TRBJ1-3, with no clear D. This CDR3 comprises 13 residues. Germline values: CDR1 SGHAT, CDR2 FQNNGV. V gave up 1 base and J gave up 4 bases, with 5 bases separating them.

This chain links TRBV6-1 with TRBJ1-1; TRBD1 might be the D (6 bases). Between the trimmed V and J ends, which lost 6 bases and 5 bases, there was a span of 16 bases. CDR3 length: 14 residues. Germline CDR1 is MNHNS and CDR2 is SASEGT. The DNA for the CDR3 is TGTGCCAGCAGGGACAGTGGGGGAAGTACTGAAGCTTTCTTT. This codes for CASRDSGGSTEAFF.

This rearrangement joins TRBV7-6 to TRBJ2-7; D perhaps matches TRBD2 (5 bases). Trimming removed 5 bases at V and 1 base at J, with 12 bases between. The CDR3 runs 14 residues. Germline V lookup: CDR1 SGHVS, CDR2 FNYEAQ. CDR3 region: CASSRGSMSYEQYF. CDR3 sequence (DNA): TGTGCCAGCAGCCGGGGATCCATGTCCTACGAGCAGTACTTC.

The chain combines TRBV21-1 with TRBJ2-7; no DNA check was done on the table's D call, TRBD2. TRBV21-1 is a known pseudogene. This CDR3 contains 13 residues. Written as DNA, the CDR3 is TGTGCCAGCTCGGAGCGGGGACCCTACGAGCAGTACTTC. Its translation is CASSERGPYEQYF.

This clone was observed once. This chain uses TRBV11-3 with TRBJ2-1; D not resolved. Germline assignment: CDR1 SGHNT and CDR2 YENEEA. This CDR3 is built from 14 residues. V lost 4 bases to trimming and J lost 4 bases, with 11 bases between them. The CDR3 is CASSSITAYNEQFF. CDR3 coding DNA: TGTGCCAGCAGCTCAATAACAGCTTACAATGAGCAGTTCTTC.

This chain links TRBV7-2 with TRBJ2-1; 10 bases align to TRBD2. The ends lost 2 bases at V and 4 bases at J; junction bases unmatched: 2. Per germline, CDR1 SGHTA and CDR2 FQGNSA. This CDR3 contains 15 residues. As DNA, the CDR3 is TGTGCCAGCAGCTTAAGCGGGGGGGGATACAATGAGCAGTTCTTC. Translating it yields CASSLSGGGYNEQFF.

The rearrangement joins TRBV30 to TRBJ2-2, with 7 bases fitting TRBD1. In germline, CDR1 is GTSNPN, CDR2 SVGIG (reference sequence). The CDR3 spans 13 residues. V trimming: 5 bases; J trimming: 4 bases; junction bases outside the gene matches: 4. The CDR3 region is CAWGTDTTGELFF. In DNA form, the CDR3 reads TGTGCCTGGGGGACAGATACCACCGGGGAGCTGTTTTTT.

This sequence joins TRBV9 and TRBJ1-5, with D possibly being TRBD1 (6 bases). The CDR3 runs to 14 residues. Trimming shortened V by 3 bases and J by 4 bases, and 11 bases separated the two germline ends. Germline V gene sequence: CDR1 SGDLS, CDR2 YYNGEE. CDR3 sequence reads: CASSGPDRNQPQHF. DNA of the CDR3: TGTGCCAGCAGCGGACCTGACAGGAATCAGCCCCAGCATTTT.

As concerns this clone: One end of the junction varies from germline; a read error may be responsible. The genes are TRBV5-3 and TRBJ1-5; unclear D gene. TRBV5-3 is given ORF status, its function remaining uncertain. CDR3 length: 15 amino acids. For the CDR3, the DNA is TGTGCCAGCAGCTTGCGTCGGTATAGCAATCAGCCCCAGCATTTT. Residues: CASSLRRYSNQPQHF.

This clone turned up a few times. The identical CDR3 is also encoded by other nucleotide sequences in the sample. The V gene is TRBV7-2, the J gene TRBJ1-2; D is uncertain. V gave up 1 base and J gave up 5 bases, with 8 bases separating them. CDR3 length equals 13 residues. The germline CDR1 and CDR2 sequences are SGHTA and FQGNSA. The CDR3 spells CASSLGTDYGYTF. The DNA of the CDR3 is TGTGCCAGCAGCTTAGGGACGGATTATGGCTACACCTTC.

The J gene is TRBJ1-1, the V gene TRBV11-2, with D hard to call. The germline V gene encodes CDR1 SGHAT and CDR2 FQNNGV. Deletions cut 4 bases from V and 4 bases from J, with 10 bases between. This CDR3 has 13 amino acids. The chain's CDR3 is CASSSQPGTEAFF. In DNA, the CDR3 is TGTGCCAGCAGCTCACAACCCGGCACTGAAGCTTTCTTT.

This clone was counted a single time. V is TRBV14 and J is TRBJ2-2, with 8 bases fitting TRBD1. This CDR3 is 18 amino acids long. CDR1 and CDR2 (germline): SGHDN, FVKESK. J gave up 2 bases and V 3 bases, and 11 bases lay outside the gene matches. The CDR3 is CASSHPRGPYQNTGELFF. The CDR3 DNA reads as TGTGCCAGCAGCCACCCCAGGGGGCCATACCAAAACACCGGGGAGCTGTTTTTT.